The rows below give T cell receptor beta chains drawn from one sample of a study of control samples from healthy donors and cancer patients. TCRdb's copy holds only in-frame clones and misses some; the assay was immunoSEQ multiplex PCR. Of more than 95,000 clones in the sample, 80% to 95% were seen once. The specimen sequenced was PBMCs. The receptor set was obtained from a man older than 75 with head and neck cancer. The CDR3 runs from the conserved cysteine through the conserved F or W. D genes are given only for firm matches. Clone size is stated in some rows and not others, as once, few, many or a class when expanded.

TRBJ2-4	TRBV27	.	.	CASSPSQGLVDIQYF	TGTGCCAGCAGTCCTTCTCAGGGGCTAGTGGACATTCAGTACTTC
TRBJ1-3	TRBV18	.	.	CASSLASGNTIYF	TGTGCCAGCTCACTTGCATCTGGAAACACCATATATTTT
TRBJ2-3	TRBV7-6	once	.	CASSGQLTDTQYF	TGTGCCAGCAGCGGACAGCTCACAGATACGCAGTATTTT
TRBJ2-1	TRBV9	.	TRBD2	CASSVATPGGINNEQFF	TGTGCCAGCAGCGTAGCAACCCCGGGGGGTATAAACAATGAGCAGTTCTTC
TRBJ1-5	TRBV2	.	.	CASTTGMEPQHF	TGTGCCAGCACAACAGGGATGGAGCCCCAGCATTTT
TRBJ1-1	TRBV5-1	.	TRBD1	CASTQTQGATTEAFF	TGCGCCAGCACGCAGACCCAGGGGGCGACGACTGAAGCTTTCTTT
TRBJ1-1	TRBV19	.	.	CASSILGDSEAFF	TGTGCCAGTAGTATTTTGGGAGATTCTGAAGCTTTCTTT
TRBJ1-2	TRBV14	.	TRBD1	CASSQDWAGGGYTF	TGTGCCAGCAGCCAAGATTGGGCAGGGGGTGGCTACACCTTC
TRBJ1-4	TRBV25-1	.	TRBD1	CASTEGSVGTGREKLFF	TGTGCCAGCACTGAGGGGAGCGTAGGGACAGGGCGTGAAAAACTGTTTTTT
TRBJ2-2	TRBV30	once	.	CAWSGLGPGELFF	TGTGCCTGGAGTGGTTTAGGGCCCGGGGAGCTGTTTTTT
TRBJ1-1	TRBV27	.	TRBD1	CASSFIQGAAAFF	TGTGCCAGCAGTTTTATACAGGGGGCGGCTGCTTTCTTT
TRBJ1-5	TRBV5-6	.	.	CASSLGFSSYQPQHF	TGTGCCAGCAGCTTGGGGTTTAGCAGTTATCAGCCCCAGCATTTT
TRBJ2-2	TRBV15	few	TRBD2	CATSQGTSVTGELFF	TGTGCCACCAGCCAAGGGACTAGCGTTACCGGGGAGCTGTTTTTT
TRBJ2-1	TRBV19	.	.	CASLGGSYNEQFF	TGTGCCAGTTTAGGCGGATCCTACAATGAGCAGTTCTTC
TRBJ1-3	TRBV10-3	.	.	CAINRQIQGNTIYF	TGTGCCATCAACAGACAGATTCAGGGAAACACCATATATTTT
TRBJ1-5	TRBV15	.	.	CATSRDLQYSNQPQHF	TGTGCCACCAGCAGAGATCTACAGTATAGCAATCAGCCCCAGCATTTT
TRBJ2-2	TRBV19	.	.	CASSSGATGELFF	TGTGCCAGTAGTTCGGGGGCAACCGGGGAGCTGTTTTTT
TRBJ2-3	TRBV10-3	.	.	CAISAGSGSTDTQYF	TGTGCCATCAGTGCTGGTAGCGGCAGCACAGATACGCAGTATTTT
TRBJ2-7	TRBV6-2/TRBV6-3	.	TRBD1	CASSRGQGYEQYF	TGTGCCAGCAGTCGCGGACAGGGCTACGAGCAGTACTTC
TRBJ2-5	TRBV5-1	.	.	CASSLEEETQYF	TGCGCCAGTAGCTTGGAGGAGGAGACCCAGTACTTC
TRBJ2-3	TRBV5-1	.	.	CASSLIGGDTDTQYF	TGCGCCAGCAGCTTGATTGGTGGGGACACAGATACGCAGTATTTT
TRBJ2-7	TRBV18	.	TRBD1	CASSPLRQGAQSPYEQYF	TGTGCCAGCTCACCATTAAGGCAGGGGGCCCAGTCTCCCTACGAGCAGTACTTC
TRBJ2-3	TRBV2	.	TRBD2	CASSKTSGTDTQYF	TGTGCCAGCAGTAAGACTAGCGGCACAGATACGCAGTATTTT
TRBJ2-5	TRBV2	.	TRBD2	CASRSSGGAWETQYF	TGTGCCAGCAGGTCTAGCGGGGGGGCCTGGGAGACCCAGTACTTC
TRBJ1-2	TRBV12-3/TRBV12-4	few	TRBD1	CASSQTRTGSYTF	TGTGCCAGCAGTCAAACGAGGACAGGGAGCTACACCTTC
TRBJ2-7	TRBV19	.	TRBD1	CASSSQGEREQYF	TGTGCCAGTAGTTCACAGGGGGAACGAGAGCAGTACTTC
TRBJ2-5	TRBV5-4	.	.	CASSLPGETQYF	TGTGCCAGCAGCTTGCCGGGAGAGACCCAGTACTTC
TRBJ1-5	TRBV30	.	.	CAWSPLGTSQPQHF	TGTGCCTGGAGCCCCCTCGGGACGTCTCAGCCCCAGCATTTT
TRBJ2-7	TRBV28	.	TRBD1	CASSIGQGMQYEQYF	TGTGCCAGCAGCATAGGACAGGGGATGCAATACGAGCAGTACTTC
TRBJ1-4	TRBV7-2	.	.	CASSSGPNEKLFF	TGTGCCAGCAGCTCGGGTCCCAATGAAAAACTGTTTTTT
TRBJ2-1	TRBV5-5	.	.	CASSLAVEQFF	TGTGCCAGCAGCTTGGCAGTAGAGCAGTTCTTC
TRBJ2-1	TRBV2	.	.	CASSAHGRLGLDEQFF	TGTGCCAGCAGTGCCCACGGGCGACTAGGTCTAGATGAGCAGTTCTTC
TRBJ2-7	TRBV19	.	TRBD1	CASSPRDRGREQYF	TGTGCCAGTAGTCCCCGGGACAGGGGGCGCGAGCAGTACTTC
TRBJ2-7	TRBV3-1/TRBV3-2	.	.	CASNRRGGDSYEQYF	TGTGCCAGCAACCGTAGGGGCGGGGACTCCTACGAGCAGTACTTC
TRBJ2-7	TRBV3-1/TRBV3-2	.	TRBD2	CASSPTSGPSEQYF	TGTGCCAGCAGCCCCACTAGCGGGCCATCGGAGCAGTACTTC
TRBJ2-3	TRBV21-1	.	.	CASSLRQAKLQLHTSTDTQYF	TGTGCCAGCAGCTTACGACAGGCCAAATTACAATTACATACTAGCACAGATACGCAGTATTTT
TRBJ2-3	TRBV11-2	.	TRBD2	CASSAQLAGGTDTQYF	TGTGCCAGCAGCGCTCAGCTAGCGGGGGGCACAGATACGCAGTATTTT
TRBJ2-2	TRBV6-4	.	.	CASSGDAGGLTGELFF	TGTGCCAGCAGTGGAGATGCTGGGGGCTTAACCGGGGAGCTGTTTTTT
TRBJ2-1	TRBV5-4	.	.	CASSPGRGARPYNEQFF	TGTGCCAGCAGCCCAGGAAGGGGGGCGAGACCTTACAATGAGCAGTTCTTC
TRBJ2-1	TRBV7-2	once	TRBD2	CASSLSGGYNEQFF	TGTGCCAGCAGCTTAAGCGGGGGATACAATGAGCAGTTCTTC
TRBJ1-5	TRBV19	.	.	CASSPRIVPVQGLNQPQHF	TGTGCCAGTAGTCCCCGAATAGTTCCAGTCCAGGGACTCAATCAGCCCCAGCATTTT
TRBJ2-7	TRBV11-2	.	TRBD2	CASSGRLAGGYEQYF	TGTGCCAGCAGCGGAAGACTAGCGGGGGGCTACGAGCAGTACTTC
TRBJ1-6	TRBV9	.	TRBD1	CASSERTGWSPLHF	TGTGCCAGCAGCGAAAGGACAGGGTGGTCACCCCTCCACTTT
TRBJ1-1	TRBV6-6	.	.	CASSTHTEGTEAFF	TGTGCCAGCAGCACCCACACAGAGGGCACTGAAGCTTTCTTT
TRBJ2-5	TRBV6-5	.	TRBD1	CASSTIRDRQETQYF	TGTGCCAGCAGTACTATCCGGGACAGACAAGAGACCCAGTACTTC
TRBJ1-1	TRBV6-5	.	.	CASSYGSPGTEAFF	TGTGCCAGCAGTTACGGGTCTCCCGGGACTGAAGCTTTCTTT
TRBJ2-7	TRBV13	.	TRBD1	CASSLGLTGGTDEQYF	TGTGCCAGCAGCTTAGGATTAACAGGGGGGACGGACGAGCAGTACTTC
TRBJ2-6	TRBV6-5	.	.	CASSYPGSNVLTF	TGTGCCAGCAGTTACCCTGGGTCCAACGTCCTGACTTTC